These 19 T cell receptor beta chains came from one sample sequenced in a study of cytomegalovirus exposure and HLA in healthy donors. Both 60 Vbeta primers and 13 Jbeta primers went into the PCR. The assay was immunoSEQ multiplex PCR, and TCRdb's table has in-frame clones only and misses some. In total, the table holds 150,000 to 200,000 clones. Sequencing was carried out using PBMCs. These receptors all come from a woman aged 18-29 years in good health and CMV-seropositive.

The chain links TRBV19 to TRBJ2-1; 8 positions agree with TRBD2. The CDR3 totals 16 residues. The junction had 6 bases not matched to a gene; V was cut back by 2 bases and J by 3 bases. Germline assignment: CDR1 LNHDA and CDR2 SQIVND (reference sequence). CDR3 sequence (DNA): TGTGCCAGTAGTATACAAACTAGCGGAGGCTACAATGAGCAGTTCTTC. Translating it yields CASSIQTSGGYNEQFF.

The chain carries TRBV6-1 and TRBJ1-2; no clear D gene. Germline values: CDR1 MNHNS, CDR2 SASEGT. V was clipped by 6 bases and J by 2 bases, with 13 bases between them. The CDR3 sequence is 14 residues long. CDR3 sequence (DNA): TGTGCCAGCAGCCTGTCAGCGGGGAACTATGGCTACACCTTC. Translated: CASSLSAGNYGYTF.

The V call is TRBV7-9, the J call TRBJ2-3; TRBD2 might be the D (6 bases). Trimming removed 1 base from V and 8 bases from J, with 16 bases in between. Per the germline V gene, CDR1 is SEHNR and CDR2 is FQNEAQ (reference sequence). This CDR3 is 15 amino acids long. The CDR3 nucleotides are TGTGCCAGCAGCTTAGACCGGGAGCTTCATGGTACGCAGTATTTT. Translated: CASSLDRELHGTQYF.

The V and J genes are TRBV6-5 and TRBJ2-3; the match to TRBD1 covers 7 bases. This CDR3 is built from 14 residues. V was pared by 2 bases and J by 3 bases, with 2 bases of the junction left unmatched. CDR1 and CDR2 (germline): MNHEY, SVGAGI. The CDR3: CASSYRGQTDTQYF. CDR3 sequence (DNA): TGTGCCAGCAGTTACCGGGGACAGACAGATACGCAGTATTTT.

The chain has TRBV4-2 and TRBJ1-2, with 11 bases fitting TRBD1. The germline V gene has CDR1 LGHNA and CDR2 YNFKEQ. V lost 6 bases to trimming and J lost 3 bases; unmatched junction nucleotides: 3. The CDR3 loop spans 14 amino acids. CDR3 amino acids: CASSGTGGDYGYTF. CDR3 bases: TGTGCCAGCAGTGGGACAGGGGGGGACTATGGCTACACCTTC.

V is TRBV6-1 and J is TRBJ2-5; 11 bases fit TRBD2. V dropped 3 bases and J dropped 5; count of bases not matched to a gene: 11. This CDR3 region has 17 residues. Per the germline V gene, CDR1 is MNHNS and CDR2 is SASEGT. CDR3 in DNA: TGTGCCAGCAGTGACCCGAGACTAGCGGGGTTGAGGGAGACCCAGTACTTC. It codes for CASSDPRLAGLRETQYF.

The V call is TRBV5-8, the J call TRBJ1-1; 10 bases map to TRBD1. CDR3 size: 16 residues. CDR1 is SGHTS and CDR2 is YDEGEE in the germline V gene. V was clipped by 4 bases and J by 1 base; unmatched bases: 7. The CDR3 DNA follows: TGTGCCAGCAGCCTTGGACAGGGGGGTTGGAACACTGAAGCTTTCTTT. It encodes CASSLGQGGWNTEAFF.

J is TRBJ1-2 and V is TRBV7-8; no clear D. This CDR3 comprises 15 residues. Trimming removed 0 bases from V and 5 bases from J, with 13 bases in between. Germline V gives CDR1 SGHVS, CDR2 FQNEAQ. The CDR3 bases are TGTGCCAGCAGCTTAGCGGCAGGATCGGGATATGGCTACACCTTC. Protein product: CASSLAAGSGYGYTF.

This chain connects TRBV2 to TRBJ2-7; possible D gene TRBD2, 6 bases. Germline V CDR1 and CDR2: SNHLY, FYNNEI. Trimming pared 5 bases from V and 0 bases from J, leaving 23 bases between. There are 18 residues in the CDR3. CDR3 DNA: TGTGCCAGCAGTTCCCTAGGAGGGGCGCCGAAGTTCTCCTACGAGCAGTACTTC. Encoded protein: CASSSLGGAPKFSYEQYF.

This sequence joins TRBV30 and TRBJ1-3; TRBD1 is a possible D gene (6 bases). This CDR3 region has 16 residues. Trimming cost V 3 bases and J 0 bases, with 15 bases left between them. Germline V gives CDR1 GTSNPN, CDR2 SVGIG (reference sequence). The DNA for the CDR3 is TGTGCCTGGAGGACTGAGGGGGTGAGCTCTGGAAACACCATATATTTT. Translating gives CAWRTEGVSSGNTIYF.

The rearrangement uses TRBV20-1 and TRBJ2-5; D perhaps matches TRBD1 (5 bases). The V gene's germline CDR1 is DFQATT and CDR2 SNEGSKA (reference sequence). The CDR3 totals 10 residues. Trimming took off 3 bases at V and 13 bases at J, with 12 bases between the two ends. The CDR3 region is CSASNGAPYF. The DNA for the CDR3 is TGCAGTGCTAGTAATGGGGCCCCGTACTTC.

The J gene is TRBJ2-1, the V gene TRBV10-1; D remains unclear. The CDR3 is 13 amino acids. In germline, CDR1 is WNHNN, CDR2 SYGVQD (reference sequence). Deletions cut 6 bases from V and 3 bases from J, with 9 bases between. CDR3 sequence: CASRSSHYNEQFF. The DNA for the CDR3 is TGCGCCAGCAGAAGCTCCCACTACAATGAGCAGTTCTTC.

This rearrangement joins TRBV30 to TRBJ2-5; TRBD1 matches at 7 bases. The V gene's germline CDR1 is GTSNPN and CDR2 SVGIG (reference sequence). J lost 11 bases, V lost 1 base, and 7 bases had no gene match. The CDR3 covers 12 residues. The CDR3 DNA reads as TGTGCCTGGAGTGGAGACAGGGTACAGCAGTACTTC. The encoded protein is CAWSGDRVQQYF.

The V gene is TRBV7-9, the J gene TRBJ1-5, with 11 bases that match TRBD1. CDR3 length: 15 residues. The V gene's germline CDR1 is SEHNR and CDR2 FQNEAQ (reference sequence). V was pared by 5 bases and J by 6 bases, with 6 bases of the junction left unmatched. In DNA form, the CDR3 reads TGTGCCAGCAGCCCCGGGACAGGGGGAAGTCAGCCCCAGCATTTT. It specifies CASSPGTGGSQPQHF.

The rearrangement joins TRBV5-4 to TRBJ2-2; D uncertain. V lost 4 bases and J lost 3, with 4 bases in between. CDR3 size: 12 residues. Germline lookup yields CDR1 SGHNT and CDR2 YYREEE (reference sequence). CDR3 sequence reads: CASSPYTGELFF. The CDR3 DNA follows: TGTGCCAGCAGCCCTTACACCGGGGAGCTGTTTTTT.

This chain connects TRBV7-9 to TRBJ2-5, with 7 positions matching TRBD2. Looked up from germline, CDR1 is SEHNR and CDR2 is FQNEAQ (reference sequence). Unmatched junction bases numbered 12, after V lost 1 base and J lost 4 bases. The CDR3 spans 17 residues. CDR3 region: CASSLGVSGLGTETQYF. CDR3 DNA: TGTGCCAGCAGCTTAGGAGTTAGCGGGTTAGGAACAGAGACCCAGTACTTC.

The rearrangement joins TRBV28 to TRBJ2-1; 10 bases fit TRBD1. V lost 6 bases, J lost 7 bases, and 3 bases stayed unmatched. Germline V gene data show CDR1 as MDHEN and CDR2 as SYDVKM. CDR3 length equals 13 residues. CDR3 protein: CASRGQGRNEQFF. The CDR3 nucleotides read TGTGCCAGCAGGGGACAGGGGAGGAATGAGCAGTTCTTC.

The chain combines TRBV10-3 with TRBJ2-1; D may be TRBD2 (6 bases). The CDR3 runs 16 residues. Germline V gene lookup returns CDR1 ENHRY and CDR2 SYGVKD. V was trimmed by 6 bases and J by 1 base, leaving 16 bases between them. The CDR3 DNA reads TGTGCCATCAGCGATACTAAGACTAGTTCCTACAATGAGCAGTTCTTC. This codes for CAISDTKTSSYNEQFF.

The rearrangement uses TRBV5-6 and TRBJ2-7; a weak D match, TRBD1 (6 bases). Germline V gene lookup returns CDR1 SGHDT and CDR2 YYEEEE. The CDR3 spans 15 residues. V was shortened by 3 bases and J by 2 bases, with 15 bases between the two germline ends. CDR3 sequence: CASSSRQVGTYEQYF. CDR3 nucleotide sequence: TGTGCCAGCAGCTCCCGACAGGTGGGGACCTACGAGCAGTACTTC.